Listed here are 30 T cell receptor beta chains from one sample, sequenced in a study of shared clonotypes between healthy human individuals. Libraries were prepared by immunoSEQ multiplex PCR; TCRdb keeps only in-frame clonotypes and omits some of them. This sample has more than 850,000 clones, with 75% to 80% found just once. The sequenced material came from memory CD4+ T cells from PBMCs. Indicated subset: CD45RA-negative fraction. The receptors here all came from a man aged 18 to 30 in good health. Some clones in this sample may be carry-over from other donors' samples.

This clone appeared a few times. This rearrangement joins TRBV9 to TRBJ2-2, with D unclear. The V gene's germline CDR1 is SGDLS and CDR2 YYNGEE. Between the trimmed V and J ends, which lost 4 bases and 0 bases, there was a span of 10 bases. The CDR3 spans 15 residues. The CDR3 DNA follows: TGTGCCAGCAGCCCAACGACGGCGAACACCGGGGAGCTGTTTTTT. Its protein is CASSPTTANTGELFF.

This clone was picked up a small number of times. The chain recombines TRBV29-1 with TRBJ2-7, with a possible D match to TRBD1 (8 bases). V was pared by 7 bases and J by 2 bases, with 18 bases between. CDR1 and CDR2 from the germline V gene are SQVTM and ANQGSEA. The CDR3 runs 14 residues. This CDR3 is CSATGGTGTYEQYF. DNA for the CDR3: TGCAGCGCCACCGGGGGGACAGGTACCTACGAGCAGTACTTC.

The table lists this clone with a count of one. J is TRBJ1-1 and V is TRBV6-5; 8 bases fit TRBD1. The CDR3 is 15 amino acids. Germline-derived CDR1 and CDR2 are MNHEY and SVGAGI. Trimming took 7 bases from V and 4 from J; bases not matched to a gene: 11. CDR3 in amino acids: CASTRTGRLSTEAFF. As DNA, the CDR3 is TGTGCCAGCACTCGGACAGGGCGGTTGAGCACTGAAGCTTTCTTT.

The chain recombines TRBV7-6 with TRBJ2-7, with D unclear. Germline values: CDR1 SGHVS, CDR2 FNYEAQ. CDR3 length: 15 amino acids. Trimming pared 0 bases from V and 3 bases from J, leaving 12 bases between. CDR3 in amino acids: CASSLAAQNDYEQYF. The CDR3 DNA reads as TGTGCCAGCAGCTTAGCGGCCCAAAACGACTACGAGCAGTACTTC.

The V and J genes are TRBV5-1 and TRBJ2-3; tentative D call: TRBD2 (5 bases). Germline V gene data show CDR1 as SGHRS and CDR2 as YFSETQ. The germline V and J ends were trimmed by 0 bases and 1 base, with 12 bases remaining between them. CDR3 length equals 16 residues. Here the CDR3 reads CASSLADRRGTDTQYF. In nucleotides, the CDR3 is TGCGCCAGCAGCTTGGCGGATAGGCGGGGCACAGATACGCAGTATTTT.

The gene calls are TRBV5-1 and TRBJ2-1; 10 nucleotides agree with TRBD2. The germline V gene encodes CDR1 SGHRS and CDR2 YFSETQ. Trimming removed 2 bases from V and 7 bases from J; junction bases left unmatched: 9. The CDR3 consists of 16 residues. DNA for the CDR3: TGCGCCAGCAGCTTAACGGCTAGCGGGAGTGGGAATGAGCAGTTCTTC. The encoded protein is CASSLTASGSGNEQFF.

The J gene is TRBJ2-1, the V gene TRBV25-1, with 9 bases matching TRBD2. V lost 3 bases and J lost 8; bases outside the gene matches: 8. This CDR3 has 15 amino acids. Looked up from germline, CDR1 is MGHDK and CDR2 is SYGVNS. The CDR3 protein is CASSDYQREEDEQFF. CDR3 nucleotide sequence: TGTGCCAGCAGTGATTATCAGCGGGAGGAGGATGAGCAGTTCTTC. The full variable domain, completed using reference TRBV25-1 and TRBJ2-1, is EADIYQTPRYLVIGTGKKITLECSQTMGHDKMYWYQQDPGMELHLIHYSYGVNSTEKGDLSSESTVSRIRTEHFPLTLESARPSHTSQYLCASSDYQREEDEQFFGPGTRLTVL.

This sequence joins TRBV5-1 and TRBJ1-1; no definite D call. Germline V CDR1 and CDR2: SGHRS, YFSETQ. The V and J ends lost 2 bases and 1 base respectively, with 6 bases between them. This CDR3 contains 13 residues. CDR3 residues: CASSFASNTEAFF. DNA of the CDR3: TGCGCCAGCAGCTTCGCTTCGAACACTGAAGCTTTCTTT.

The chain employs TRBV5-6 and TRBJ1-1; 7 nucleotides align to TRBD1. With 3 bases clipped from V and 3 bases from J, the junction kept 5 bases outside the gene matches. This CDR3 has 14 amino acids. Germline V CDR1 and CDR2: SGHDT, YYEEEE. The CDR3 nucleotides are TGTGCCAGCAGCTCGACAGGGAGGGACACTGAAGCTTTCTTT. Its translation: CASSSTGRDTEAFF.

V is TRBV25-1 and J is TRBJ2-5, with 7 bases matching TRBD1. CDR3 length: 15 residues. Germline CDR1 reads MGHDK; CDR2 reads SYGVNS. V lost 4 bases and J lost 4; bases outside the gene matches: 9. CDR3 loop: CASSALTGVGETQYF. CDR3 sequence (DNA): TGTGCCAGCAGTGCTCTTACAGGGGTCGGAGAGACCCAGTACTTC. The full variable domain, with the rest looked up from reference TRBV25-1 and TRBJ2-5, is EADIYQTPRYLVIGTGKKITLECSQTMGHDKMYWYQQDPGMELHLIHYSYGVNSTEKGDLSSESTVSRIRTEHFPLTLESARPSHTSQYLCASSALTGVGETQYFGPGTRLLVL.

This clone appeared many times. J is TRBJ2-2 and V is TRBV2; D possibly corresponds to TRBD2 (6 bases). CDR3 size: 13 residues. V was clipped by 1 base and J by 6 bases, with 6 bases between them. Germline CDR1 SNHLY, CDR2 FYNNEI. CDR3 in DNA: TGTGCCAGCAGTGAAGTAGCGGCCGGGGAGCTGTTTTTT. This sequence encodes CASSEVAAGELFF.

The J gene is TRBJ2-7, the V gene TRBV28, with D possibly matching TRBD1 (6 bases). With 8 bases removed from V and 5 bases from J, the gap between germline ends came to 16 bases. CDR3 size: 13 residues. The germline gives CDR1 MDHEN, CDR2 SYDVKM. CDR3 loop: CASATGNFNEQYF. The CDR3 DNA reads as TGTGCCAGCGCAACAGGGAATTTCAACGAGCAGTACTTC.

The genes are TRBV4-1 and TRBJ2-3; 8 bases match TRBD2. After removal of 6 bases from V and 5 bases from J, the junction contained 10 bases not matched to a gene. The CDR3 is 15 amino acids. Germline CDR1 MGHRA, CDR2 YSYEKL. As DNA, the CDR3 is TGCGCCAGCAGTTTAGCTGACGGGAGGGGAGATACGCAGTATTTT. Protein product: CASSLADGRGDTQYF.

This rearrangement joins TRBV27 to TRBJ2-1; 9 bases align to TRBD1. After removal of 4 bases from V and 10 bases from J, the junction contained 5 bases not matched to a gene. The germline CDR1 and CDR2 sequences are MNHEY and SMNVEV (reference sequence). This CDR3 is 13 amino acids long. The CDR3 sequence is CASSSRDRAEQFF. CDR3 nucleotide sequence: TGTGCCAGCAGTTCCCGGGACAGGGCCGAGCAGTTCTTC.

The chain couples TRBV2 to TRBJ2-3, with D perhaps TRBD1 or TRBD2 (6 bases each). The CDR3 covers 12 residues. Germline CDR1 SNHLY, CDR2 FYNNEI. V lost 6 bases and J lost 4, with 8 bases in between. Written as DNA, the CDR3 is TGTGCCAGCAGGGGGGGCCCAGATACGCAGTATTTT. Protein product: CASRGGPDTQYF.

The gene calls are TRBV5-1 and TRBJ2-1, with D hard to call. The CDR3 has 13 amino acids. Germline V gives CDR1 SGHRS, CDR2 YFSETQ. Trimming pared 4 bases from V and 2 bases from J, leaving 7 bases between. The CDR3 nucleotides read TGCGCCAGCAGCCTGGCGCCCTACAATGAGCAGTTCTTC. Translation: CASSLAPYNEQFF.

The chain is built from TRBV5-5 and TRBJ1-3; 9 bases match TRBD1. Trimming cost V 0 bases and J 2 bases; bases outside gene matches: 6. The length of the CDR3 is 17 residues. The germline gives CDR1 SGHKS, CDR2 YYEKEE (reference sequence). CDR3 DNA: TGTGCCAGCAGCTTGGTCCCGGACAGGGGCACTGGAAACACCATATATTTT. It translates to CASSLVPDRGTGNTIYF.

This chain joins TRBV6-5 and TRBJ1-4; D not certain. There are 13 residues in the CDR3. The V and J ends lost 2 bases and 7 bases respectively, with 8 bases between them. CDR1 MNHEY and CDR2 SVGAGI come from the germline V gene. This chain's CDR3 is CASSYRRSEKLFF. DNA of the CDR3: TGTGCCAGCAGTTACAGGCGAAGTGAAAAACTGTTTTTT.

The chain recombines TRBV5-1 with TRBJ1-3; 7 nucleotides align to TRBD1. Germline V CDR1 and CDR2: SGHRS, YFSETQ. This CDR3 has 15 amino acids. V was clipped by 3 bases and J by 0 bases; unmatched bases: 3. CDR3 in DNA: TGCGCCAGCAGCTCGGGGACAGACTCTGGAAACACCATATATTTT. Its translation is CASSSGTDSGNTIYF.

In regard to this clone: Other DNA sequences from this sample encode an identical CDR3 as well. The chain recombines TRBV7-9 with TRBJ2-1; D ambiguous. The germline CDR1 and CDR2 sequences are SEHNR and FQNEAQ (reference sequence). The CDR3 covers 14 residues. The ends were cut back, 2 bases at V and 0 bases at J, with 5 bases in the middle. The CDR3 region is CASSLTTSYNEQFF. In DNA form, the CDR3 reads TGTGCCAGCAGCTTAACTACCTCCTACAATGAGCAGTTCTTC.

The CDR3 coding sequence is TGTGCCAGCAGCCAACAGGGGACGATCAATGGCTACACCTTC. Its protein product is CASSQQGTINGYTF. V is TRBV9 and J is TRBJ1-2; TRBD1 matches at 7 bases. The CDR3 sequence is 14 residues long. With 4 bases clipped from V and 6 bases from J, the junction kept 9 bases outside the gene matches. Germline V CDR1 and CDR2: SGDLS, YYNGEE.

CDR3 bases: TGCAGCGTTGGCGAGTCCTATGGCTACACCTTC. It yields the protein CSVGESYGYTF. The chain couples TRBV29-1 to TRBJ1-2; D not resolved. The CDR3 length is 11 residues. Germline CDR1 and CDR2: SQVTM and ANQGSEA. Trimming removed 4 bases from V and 4 bases from J, with 7 bases in between.

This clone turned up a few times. Here the CDR3 DNA reads TGTGCCTGGAGTTGGCGGGGGGAGCAGTTCTTC. It yields the protein CAWSWRGEQFF. This rearrangement joins TRBV30 to TRBJ2-1, with TRBD2 identical over 7 bases. The germline V gene has CDR1 GTSNPN and CDR2 SVGIG (reference sequence). Losses at the gene ends were 2 bases for V and 10 bases for J; bases not matched to a gene: 2. There are 11 residues in the CDR3.

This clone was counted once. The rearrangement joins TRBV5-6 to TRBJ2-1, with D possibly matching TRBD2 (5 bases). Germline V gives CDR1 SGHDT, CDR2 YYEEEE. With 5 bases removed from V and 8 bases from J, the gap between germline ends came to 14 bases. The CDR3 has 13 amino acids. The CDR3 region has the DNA TGTGCCAGCAGACCCATGGAGGAGGATGAGCAGTTCTTC. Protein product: CASRPMEEDEQFF.

CDR3 DNA sequence: TGTGCCAGCAGCGTCCAAGGACTAGCGGGAGGAGGGGAGACCCAGTACTTC. This encodes CASSVQGLAGGGETQYF. The chain employs TRBV7-2 and TRBJ2-5, with 14 nucleotides matching TRBD2. Germline V gene sequence: CDR1 SGHTA, CDR2 FQGNSA. Trimming took 5 bases from V and 5 from J; bases not matched to a gene: 10. The CDR3 extends over 17 amino acids.

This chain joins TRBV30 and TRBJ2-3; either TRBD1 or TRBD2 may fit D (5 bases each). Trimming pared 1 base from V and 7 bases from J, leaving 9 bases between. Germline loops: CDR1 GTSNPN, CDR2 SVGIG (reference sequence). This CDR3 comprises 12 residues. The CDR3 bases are TGTGCCTGGAGTGGGGGGAAAAATACGCAGTATTTT. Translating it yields CAWSGGKNTQYF.

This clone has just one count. The CDR3 reads CASRGGYEQFF. CDR3 DNA sequence: TGTGCCAGCAGAGGCGGATATGAGCAGTTCTTC. This chain connects TRBV2 to TRBJ2-1; D unclear. Trimming pared 6 bases from V and 8 bases from J, leaving 8 bases between. CDR3 length equals 11 residues. Germline assignment: CDR1 SNHLY and CDR2 FYNNEI.

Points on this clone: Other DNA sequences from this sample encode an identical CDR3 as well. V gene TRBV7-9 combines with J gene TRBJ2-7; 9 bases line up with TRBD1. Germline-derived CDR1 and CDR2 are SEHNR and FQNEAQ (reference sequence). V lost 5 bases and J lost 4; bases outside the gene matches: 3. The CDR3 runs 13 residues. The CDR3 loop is CASSRQGGYEQYF. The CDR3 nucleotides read TGTGCCAGCAGCAGACAGGGGGGGTACGAGCAGTACTTC.

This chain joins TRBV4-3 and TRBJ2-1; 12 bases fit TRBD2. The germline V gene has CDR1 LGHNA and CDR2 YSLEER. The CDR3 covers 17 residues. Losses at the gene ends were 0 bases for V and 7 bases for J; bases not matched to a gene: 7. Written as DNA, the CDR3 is TGCGCCAGCAGCCAAGATCCAGCTAGCGGGAGGGCGAATGAGCAGTTCTTC. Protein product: CASSQDPASGRANEQFF.

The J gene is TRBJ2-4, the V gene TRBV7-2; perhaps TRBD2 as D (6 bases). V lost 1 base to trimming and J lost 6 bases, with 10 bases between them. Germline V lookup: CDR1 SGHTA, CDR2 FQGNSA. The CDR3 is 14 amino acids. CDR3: CASSLEFSGNIQYF. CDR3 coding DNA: TGTGCCAGCAGCTTAGAATTTAGCGGAAACATTCAGTACTTC. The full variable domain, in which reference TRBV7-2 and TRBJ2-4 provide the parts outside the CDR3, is GAGVSQSPSNKVTEKGKDVELRCDPISGHTALYWYRQSLGQGLEFLIYFQGNSAPDKSGLPSDRFSAERTGGSVSTLTIQRTQQEDSAVYLCASSLEFSGNIQYFGAGTRLSVL.